Presented here are 18 T cell receptor beta chains from one specimen sequenced in a study of CD8 T cells in Susac syndrome. RNA, at about 0.45 to 1 ug, was reverse transcribed with random hexamers. TCRdb re-analysed the immunoSEQ multiplex PCR reads in MiXCR, keeping a single row per CDR3 protein. The data contain about 430,000 distinct CDR3 sequences, 75% to 90% of them seen just once; the ten biggest clones take up approximately 0.12%. The material sequenced was CD8+ T cells from PBMCs. The receptor source for this set is a human donor with multiple sclerosis.

J is TRBJ1-1 and V is TRBV5-5; D call uncertain. Trimming removed 5 bases at V and 4 bases at J, with 15 bases between. Germline CDR1 is SGHKS and CDR2 is YYEKEE (reference sequence). The CDR3 loop spans 14 amino acids. The CDR3 coding sequence is TGTGCCAGCAGGATCGGTAATACGGCCACTGAAGCTTTCTTT. It is translated as CASRIGNTATEAFF.

The rearrangement uses TRBV5-4 and TRBJ2-2; D is unclear. The CDR3 is made up of 14 amino acids. Germline V lookup: CDR1 SGHNT, CDR2 YYREEE (reference sequence). The germline V and J ends were trimmed by 3 bases and 7 bases, with 13 bases remaining between them. In DNA form, the CDR3 reads TGTGCCAGCAGCTCTCCTTTGACGGTCGGGGAGCTGTTTTTT. It codes for CASSSPLTVGELFF.

The chain recombines TRBV29-1 with TRBJ1-1; 7 bases agree with TRBD1. Germline V CDR1 and CDR2: SQVTM, ANQGSEA. V was pared by 3 bases and J by 5 bases, with 6 bases of the junction left unmatched. There are 13 residues in the CDR3. The DNA of the CDR3 is TGCAGCGTTGACGCCCAGGGGGGGACTGAAGCTTTCTTT. Translating it yields CSVDAQGGTEAFF.

This rearrangement joins TRBV7-9 to TRBJ2-7, with TRBD1 matching 7 bases. Germline V CDR1 and CDR2: SEHNR, FQNEAQ (reference sequence). This CDR3 region has 16 residues. Trimming took 2 bases from V and 3 from J; bases not matched to a gene: 10. The CDR3 nucleotides are TGTGCCAGCAGCTTAATGACTGGGACAGCGCTCTACGAGCAGTACTTC. This gives the protein CASSLMTGTALYEQYF.

The chain carries TRBV7-3 and TRBJ2-3; no definite D call. The CDR3 totals 13 residues. V lost 2 bases to trimming and J lost 6 bases, with 9 bases between them. In germline, CDR1 is SGHTA, CDR2 FQGTGA. CDR3 coding DNA: TGTGCCAGCAGCTTATACAGCGCGGATACGCAGTATTTT. Translated, it gives CASSLYSADTQYF.

The chain recombines TRBV20-1 with TRBJ1-2; TRBD1 aligns across 9 bases. CDR3 length: 12 residues. Germline loops: CDR1 DFQATT, CDR2 SNEGSKA (reference sequence). For the CDR3, the DNA is TGCAAGACCCGGGACAGGGACTATGGCTACACCTTC. It specifies CKTRDRDYGYTF.

This chain uses TRBV29-1 with TRBJ1-1; TRBD1 is a possible D gene (6 bases). Germline CDR1 reads SQVTM; CDR2 reads ANQGSEA. This CDR3 spans 15 amino acids. V lost 0 bases to trimming and J lost 3 bases, with 14 bases between them. The CDR3 DNA is TGCAGCGTTGAAGAATGGGGGGCCGCAGACACTGAAGCTTTCTTT. Protein: CSVEEWGAADTEAFF.

This clonotype came up once. This chain uses TRBV27 with TRBJ1-1; TRBD1 aligns across 8 bases. Trimming cost V 5 bases and J 5 bases; bases outside gene matches: 19. Germline CDR1 and CDR2: MNHEY and SMNVEV (reference sequence). The CDR3 consists of 18 residues. CDR3 DNA: TGTGCCAGCAGTGCAACAGGGGGGCTGGGTGTTCACTCAACTGAAGCTTTCTTT. It encodes CASSATGGLGVHSTEAFF.

In DNA form, the CDR3 reads TGTGCCAGCACGGAGGGTGTTCAGTACGAGCAGTACTTC. It specifies CASTEGVQYEQYF. The rearrangement links TRBV6-5 to TRBJ2-7, with D perhaps matching TRBD2 (6 bases). The V gene's germline CDR1 is MNHEY and CDR2 SVGAGI. CDR3 length equals 13 residues. Trimming shortened V by 7 bases and J by 4 bases, and 14 bases separated the two germline ends.

The J gene is TRBJ1-1, the V gene TRBV25-1; D call uncertain. CDR3 length: 13 amino acids. CDR1 and CDR2 from the germline V gene are MGHDK and SYGVNS. Deletions cut 3 bases from V and 5 bases from J, with 10 bases between. The CDR3 protein is CASSDLRVTEAFF. For the CDR3, the DNA is TGTGCCAGCAGTGACTTAAGGGTGACTGAAGCTTTCTTT.

This clonotype came up a few times. The V gene is TRBV11-2, the J gene TRBJ2-7, with TRBD1 as a possible D gene (5 bases). Germline V gene lookup returns CDR1 SGHAT and CDR2 FQNNGV. V was cut by 1 base and J by 3 bases, with 10 bases left in between. The CDR3 totals 14 residues. The DNA for the CDR3 is TGTGCCAGCAGCTTAGGGGCAGGGTACTACGAGCAGTACTTC. Its translation: CASSLGAGYYEQYF.

DNA for the CDR3: TGTGCCAGTAGTATAGCCCGGGACAGGGAAACTTTCTATGGCTACACCTTC. As protein: CASSIARDRETFYGYTF. The chain combines TRBV19 with TRBJ1-2, with TRBD1 identical over 9 bases. This CDR3 has 17 residues. Germline trimming cut 1 base from V and 4 bases from J; bases unmatched to any gene: 10. Germline V CDR1 and CDR2: LNHDA, SQIVND (reference sequence).

The rearrangement links TRBV27 to TRBJ2-6; D is unclear. The length of the CDR3 is 18 residues. V was pared by 5 bases and J by 0 bases, with 17 bases between. Germline V gene data show CDR1 as MNHEY and CDR2 as SMNVEV (reference sequence). In nucleotides, the CDR3 is TGTGCCAGCAGTCTATTTTGGTCAGCTAGCTCTGGGGCCAACGTCCTGACTTTC. It codes for CASSLFWSASSGANVLTF.

The V call is TRBV29-1, the J call TRBJ1-2; no clear D. The germline V and J ends were trimmed by 7 bases and 4 bases, with 16 bases remaining between them. The germline CDR1 and CDR2 sequences are SQVTM and ANQGSEA. The CDR3 covers 13 residues. The CDR3 bases are TGCAGCGCGGACGGCGACCTCTCCTATGGCTACACCTTC. Protein sequence: CSADGDLSYGYTF.

The J gene is TRBJ1-2, the V gene TRBV5-6, with a weak D call TRBD1 (5 bases). The length of the CDR3 is 12 residues. Germline V CDR1 and CDR2: SGHDT, YYEEEE. V lost 4 bases, J lost 8 bases, and 12 bases lay in between. CDR3 sequence reads: CASSEVRGGYTF. The CDR3 DNA sequence: TGTGCCAGCAGCGAGGTGCGGGGCGGCTACACCTTC.

The J gene is TRBJ2-7, the V gene TRBV4-2; D unresolved. This CDR3 has 17 residues. Germline V gene lookup returns CDR1 LGHNA and CDR2 YNFKEQ. The germline V and J ends were trimmed by 0 bases and 0 bases, with 15 bases remaining between them. CDR3 DNA: TGTGCCAGCAGCCAAGAGGGTGAGGTCTTGAGCTCCTACGAGCAGTACTTC. This sequence encodes CASSQEGEVLSSYEQYF.

V is TRBV20-1 and J is TRBJ1-1; perhaps TRBD1 as D (6 bases). Germline V gene sequence: CDR1 DFQATT, CDR2 SNEGSKA (reference sequence). Trimming left V 0 bases short and J 4 bases short, with 12 bases between. The CDR3 length is 14 residues. The CDR3 loop is CSARDLQGGTEAFF. CDR3 sequence (DNA): TGCAGTGCTAGAGACCTACAGGGAGGCACTGAAGCTTTCTTT.

The V call is TRBV14, the J call TRBJ2-7; tentatively, D is TRBD1 (6 bases). The germline V gene has CDR1 SGHDN and CDR2 FVKESK. The CDR3 is 15 residues long. The V and J ends lost 0 bases and 0 bases respectively, with 9 bases between them. The CDR3 is CASSQDPGHSYEQYF. The CDR3 DNA reads TGTGCCAGCAGCCAAGATCCGGGACACTCCTACGAGCAGTACTTC.